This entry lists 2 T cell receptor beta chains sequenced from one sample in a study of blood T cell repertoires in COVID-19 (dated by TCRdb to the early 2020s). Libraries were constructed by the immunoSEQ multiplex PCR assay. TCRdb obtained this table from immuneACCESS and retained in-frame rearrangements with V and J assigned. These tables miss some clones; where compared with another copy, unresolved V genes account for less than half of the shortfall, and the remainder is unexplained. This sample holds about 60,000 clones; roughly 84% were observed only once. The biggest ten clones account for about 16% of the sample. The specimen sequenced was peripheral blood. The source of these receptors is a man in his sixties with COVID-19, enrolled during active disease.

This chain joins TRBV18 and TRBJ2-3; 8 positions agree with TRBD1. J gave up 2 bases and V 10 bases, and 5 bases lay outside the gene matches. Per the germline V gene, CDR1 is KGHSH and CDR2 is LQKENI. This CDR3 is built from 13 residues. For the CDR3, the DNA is TGTGCCACCATGGACAGGGCCACAGATACGCAGTATTTT. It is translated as CATMDRATDTQYF. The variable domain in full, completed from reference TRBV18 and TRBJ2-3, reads NAGVMQNPRHLVRRRGQEARLRCSPMKGHSHVYWYRQLPEEGLKFMVYLQKENIIDESGMPKERFSAEFPKEGPSILRIQQVVRGDSAAYFCATMDRATDTQYFGPGTRLTVL.

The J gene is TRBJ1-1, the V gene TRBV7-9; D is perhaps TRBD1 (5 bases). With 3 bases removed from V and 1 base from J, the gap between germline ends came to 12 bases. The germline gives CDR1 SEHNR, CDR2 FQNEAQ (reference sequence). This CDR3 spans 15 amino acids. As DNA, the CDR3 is TGTGCCAGCAGCTTCCCAAGGGGTCAGAACACTGAAGCTTTCTTT. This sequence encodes CASSFPRGQNTEAFF.